These 27 T cell receptor beta chains were all obtained from the same sample, sequenced in a study of T cell responses to AZD1222 COVID-19 vaccine. The protocol was immunoSEQ multiplex PCR, while the TCRdb copy is restricted to in-frame clones and leaves out a portion. The sample includes 53,000 or so clones, about 85% of them seen just once. The sample here was peripheral blood, taken on day 0 of MenACWY control vaccination. The receptors come from an adult in good health.

The chain carries TRBV30 and TRBJ2-7, with no clear D. From germline, CDR1 is GTSNPN and CDR2 SVGIG (reference sequence). V was clipped by 2 bases and J by 4 bases, with 9 bases between them. This CDR3 contains 12 residues. Here the CDR3 reads CAWSRDRYEQYF. The DNA of the CDR3 is TGTGCCTGGAGTCGAGACCGGTACGAGCAGTACTTC. The full variable domain, rest sourced from reference TRBV30 and TRBJ2-7, is SQTIHQWPATLVQPVGSPLSLECTVEGTSNPNLYWYRQAAGRGLQLLFYSVGIGQISSEVPQNLSASRPQDRQFILSSKKLLLSDSGFYLCAWSRDRYEQYFGPGTRLTVT.

The V gene is TRBV6-6, the J gene TRBJ2-1; 14 bases are a match to TRBD2. The CDR3 totals 15 residues. The V segment lost 6 bases and the J segment 5 bases; nucleotides outside the gene matches: 3. Germline lookup yields CDR1 MNHNY and CDR2 SVGAGI (reference sequence). This chain's CDR3 is CASSRLAGGDNEQFF. The CDR3 nucleotides are TGTGCCAGCAGCAGACTAGCGGGAGGGGACAATGAGCAGTTCTTC.

The gene calls are TRBV13 and TRBJ2-2, with 10 bases aligning to TRBD1. The ends lost 4 bases at V and 0 bases at J; junction bases unmatched: 8. The length of the CDR3 is 18 residues. Per the germline V gene, CDR1 is PRHDT and CDR2 is FYEKMQ (reference sequence). For the CDR3, the DNA is TGTGCCAGCAGCTCAACCCGACAGGGGGCGACGAACACCGGGGAGCTGTTTTTT. It codes for CASSSTRQGATNTGELFF.

The chain links TRBV28 to TRBJ1-2, with a weak D call TRBD1 (5 bases). Between the trimmed V and J ends, which lost 5 bases and 3 bases, there was a span of 10 bases. The CDR3 totals 13 residues. Germline lookup yields CDR1 MDHEN and CDR2 SYDVKM. The CDR3 loop is CASSRGAHYGYTF. CDR3 DNA: TGTGCCAGCAGTCGGGGCGCGCACTATGGCTACACCTTC.

V and J are TRBV5-1 and TRBJ2-5; no firm D call. The germline V gene has CDR1 SGHRS and CDR2 YFSETQ. Trimming pared 3 bases from V and 5 bases from J, leaving 8 bases between. There are 12 residues in the CDR3. CDR3 sequence reads: CASSYTPETQYF. Written as DNA, the CDR3 is TGCGCCAGCAGCTATACACCGGAGACCCAGTACTTC.

CDR3 amino acids: CASSLGTYQPGYTF. The CDR3 DNA follows: TGTGCCAGCAGCTTAGGGACATACCAACCTGGCTACACCTTC. The chain couples TRBV7-8 to TRBJ1-2; D might be TRBD1 (5 bases). The CDR3 length is 14 residues. Germline V lookup: CDR1 SGHVS, CDR2 FQNEAQ. Trimming took off 1 base at V and 7 bases at J, with 13 bases between the two ends. Using reference TRBV7-8 and TRBJ1-2 for the parts outside the CDR3, the full variable domain is GAGVSQSPRYKVAKRGQDVALRCDPISGHVSLFWYQQALGQGPEFLTYFQNEAQLDKSGLPSDRFFAERPEGSVSTLKIQRTQQEDSAVYLCASSLGTYQPGYTFGSGTRLTVV.

The chain joins TRBV28 to TRBJ1-1; D gene ambiguous. Germline CDR1 is MDHEN and CDR2 is SYDVKM. The CDR3 sequence is 12 residues long. With 5 bases removed from V and 5 bases from J, the gap between germline ends came to 9 bases. The CDR3 spells CASSRWRTEAFF. The CDR3 nucleotides are TGTGCCAGCAGTCGGTGGAGGACTGAAGCTTTCTTT. The full variable domain, rest sourced from reference TRBV28 and TRBJ1-1, is DVKVTQSSRYLVKRTGEKVFLECVQDMDHENMFWYRQDPGLGLRLIYFSYDVKMKEKGDIPEGYSVSREKKERFSLILESASTNQTSMYLCASSRWRTEAFFGQGTRLTVV.

This chain joins TRBV29-1 and TRBJ2-7, with 10 bases identical to TRBD2. V trimming: 3 bases; J trimming: 4 bases; junction bases outside the gene matches: 0. CDR3 length: 12 residues. The germline V gene encodes CDR1 SQVTM and CDR2 ANQGSEA. The CDR3 is CSVETSGYEQYF. CDR3 bases: TGCAGCGTTGAGACTAGCGGGTACGAGCAGTACTTC.

V is TRBV6-2 or TRBV6-3 and J is TRBJ1-1; D is possibly TRBD1 (6 bases). CDR1 and CDR2 from the germline V gene are MNHEY and SVGEGT. The V end lost 0 bases, the J end lost 7 bases, and 12 bases lay between the germline ends. This CDR3 has 14 residues. The CDR3 loop is CASSYSTGAVEAFF. The CDR3 bases are TGTGCCAGCAGTTACTCGACAGGAGCCGTTGAAGCTTTCTTT.

The rearrangement joins TRBV4-1 to TRBJ2-1, with 10 bases lining up with TRBD2. The CDR3 is 19 amino acids. Germline loops: CDR1 MGHRA, CDR2 YSYEKL. V lost 3 bases and J lost 0; bases outside the gene matches: 11. The CDR3 region has the DNA TGCGCCAGCAGCCATGACGGACTAGCGGAGTGGAGCTCCTACAATGAGCAGTTCTTC. Translation gives CASSHDGLAEWSSYNEQFF.

The chain is built from TRBV28 and TRBJ2-7, with TRBD2 identical over 12 bases. The junction had 3 bases not matched to a gene; V was cut back by 6 bases and J by 3 bases. The CDR3 runs 14 residues. Germline V gives CDR1 MDHEN, CDR2 SYDVKM. Written as DNA, the CDR3 is TGTGCCAGCAGGACTAGCGGGGGAATCTACGAGCAGTACTTC. It encodes CASRTSGGIYEQYF.

The rearrangement joins TRBV9 to TRBJ2-1, with D uncertain. Deletions cut 4 bases from V and 2 bases from J, with 16 bases between. Per germline, CDR1 SGDLS and CDR2 YYNGEE. There are 16 residues in the CDR3. CDR3 sequence: CASSRPRSAAYNEQFF. The CDR3 DNA reads as TGTGCCAGCAGCCGCCCTAGAAGCGCTGCCTACAATGAGCAGTTCTTC.

The V gene is TRBV27, the J gene TRBJ2-7, with no clear D. The CDR3 extends over 15 amino acids. With 2 bases removed from V and 2 bases from J, the gap between germline ends came to 13 bases. Germline CDR1 reads MNHEY; CDR2 reads SMNVEV (reference sequence). The CDR3 is CASSLGQVVPYEQYF. The CDR3 bases are TGTGCCAGCAGTTTAGGGCAGGTCGTACCCTACGAGCAGTACTTC.

V and J are TRBV2 and TRBJ1-5; a possible D gene is TRBD1 (6 bases). The germline V and J ends were trimmed by 8 bases and 5 bases, with 19 bases remaining between them. CDR3 length: 15 residues. Germline V gene data show CDR1 as SNHLY and CDR2 as FYNNEI. The CDR3 sequence: CASAGEQGRHQPQHF. In nucleotides, the CDR3 is TGTGCCAGCGCGGGGGAACAGGGAAGGCATCAGCCCCAGCATTTT.

The chain recombines TRBV29-1 with TRBJ2-5; either TRBD1 or TRBD2 may supply D (5 bases each). CDR3 size: 13 residues. V dropped 6 bases and J dropped 3 bases, with 14 bases sitting between them. Germline loops: CDR1 SQVTM, CDR2 ANQGSEA. The CDR3 sequence: CSVGARGKETQYF. CDR3 DNA: TGCAGCGTCGGGGCGCGAGGGAAAGAGACCCAGTACTTC.

V is TRBV5-1 and J is TRBJ2-3, with D maybe TRBD1 (6 bases). Germline assignment: CDR1 SGHRS and CDR2 YFSETQ. The CDR3 totals 13 residues. The V and J ends lost 6 bases and 2 bases respectively, with 10 bases between them. The CDR3, as DNA: TGCGCCAGCACACAGGGCTCCACAGATACGCAGTATTTT. Translating it yields CASTQGSTDTQYF.

DNA for the CDR3: TGTGCCAGCAGCCACGAGGGACAGGGGGAGGTGGGACTGTTTTTT. It encodes CASSHEGQGEVGLFF. The V call is TRBV3-1 (or the pseudogene TRBV3-2), the J call TRBJ1-4; 11 bases are a match to TRBD1. Germline V gives CDR1 LGHDT, CDR2 YNNKEL (reference sequence). The junction had 10 bases not matched to a gene; V was cut back by 3 bases and J by 13 bases. The CDR3 totals 15 residues.

The chain uses TRBV19 and TRBJ2-7; the D gene is possibly TRBD1 (6 bases). Trimming cost V 3 bases and J 4 bases, with 19 bases left between them. Germline lookup yields CDR1 LNHDA and CDR2 SQIVND (reference sequence). This CDR3 spans 16 amino acids. CDR3 coding DNA: TGTGCCAGTAGTATGACTCTTATAGGACAGAGATACGAGCAGTACTTC. Protein product: CASSMTLIGQRYEQYF.

The chain is built from TRBV4-1 and TRBJ2-6, with TRBD1 identical over 8 bases. V gave up 0 bases and J gave up 4 bases; unmatched junction bases: 8. Per germline, CDR1 MGHRA and CDR2 YSYEKL. The CDR3 extends over 18 amino acids. This CDR3 reads CASSQEGQAKPGANVLTF. CDR3 bases: TGCGCCAGCAGCCAAGAGGGACAGGCCAAGCCCGGGGCCAACGTCCTGACTTTC.

The V call is TRBV11-3, the J call TRBJ1-2; 11 bases map to TRBD1. Trimming at V came to 5 bases and at J to 4 bases, leaving 9 bases not matched to a gene. CDR3 length: 16 amino acids. Germline CDR1 SGHNT, CDR2 YENEEA. This chain's CDR3 is CASSRGQGAASYGYTF. CDR3 sequence (DNA): TGTGCCAGCAGCCGAGGACAGGGGGCGGCGAGCTATGGCTACACCTTC.

There are a few counts of this clone. V usage is TRBV11-2 and J usage is TRBJ1-1, with D possibly TRBD1 on 6 matching bases. Trimming removed 3 bases from V and 4 bases from J, with 12 bases in between. Germline CDR1 is SGHAT and CDR2 is FQNNGV. The CDR3 extends over 14 amino acids. CDR3 protein: CASSLAVRGTEAFF. Written as DNA, the CDR3 is TGTGCCAGCAGCTTGGCTGTCAGGGGCACTGAAGCTTTCTTT.

The chain recombines TRBV7-9 with TRBJ2-7; the match to TRBD1 covers 11 bases. V shed 5 bases and J 0 bases; nucleotides not matched to a gene: 3. The CDR3 runs 15 residues. The germline CDR1 and CDR2 sequences are SEHNR and FQNEAQ (reference sequence). CDR3 coding DNA: TGTGCCAGCAGCCGGGACAGGGGGAGCTCCTACGAGCAGTACTTC. It is translated as CASSRDRGSSYEQYF.

The rearrangement links TRBV6-6 to TRBJ2-6; D perhaps matches TRBD2 (5 bases). Germline V CDR1 and CDR2: MNHNY, SVGAGI (reference sequence). This CDR3 is 19 amino acids long. Trimming took off 7 bases at V and 0 bases at J, with 22 bases between the two ends. The CDR3 DNA sequence: TGTGCCAGCAATCGAATGGGCCGGTTGGAGGACTCTGGGGCCAACGTCCTGACTTTC. This gives the protein CASNRMGRLEDSGANVLTF.

This clone came up once. The chain links TRBV7-2 to TRBJ2-1; 9 bases align to TRBD2. Germline lookup yields CDR1 SGHTA and CDR2 FQGNSA. CDR3 size: 14 residues. The V segment lost 5 bases and the J segment 4 bases; nucleotides outside the gene matches: 3. CDR3 coding DNA: TGTGCCAGCAGCCCTAGCGGGGTATACAATGAGCAGTTCTTC. Translating gives CASSPSGVYNEQFF.

DNA of the CDR3: TGTGCCAGCAGACTCTGGGGGGGCGATCAGCCCCAGCATTTT. It codes for CASRLWGGDQPQHF. The chain is built from TRBV28 and TRBJ1-5, with a tentative D call TRBD1 (6 bases). Germline V gene data show CDR1 as MDHEN and CDR2 as SYDVKM. CDR3 length: 14 residues. Trimming stripped 6 bases from V and 5 bases from J, with 14 bases between.

The rearrangement uses TRBV28 and TRBJ2-7; the D call may be TRBD1 or TRBD2 (5 bases each). V lost 6 bases and J 9 bases, leaving 21 bases between the germline ends. This CDR3 spans 14 amino acids. Germline V lookup: CDR1 MDHEN, CDR2 SYDVKM. In nucleotides, the CDR3 is TGTGCCAGCAGCAGACGGGACGCCGGACGTGGGCAGTACTTC. It codes for CASSRRDAGRGQYF. Complete variable domain (other parts from reference TRBV28 and TRBJ2-7): DVKVTQSSRYLVKRTGEKVFLECVQDMDHENMFWYRQDPGLGLRLIYFSYDVKMKEKGDIPEGYSVSREKKERFSLILESASTNQTSMYLCASSRRDAGRGQYFGPGTRLTVT.

The chain links TRBV5-1 to TRBJ2-1; D remains unclear. CDR3 length: 13 residues. V was cut by 2 bases and J by 9 bases, with 12 bases left in between. CDR1 and CDR2 (germline): SGHRS, YFSETQ. The CDR3 loop is CASSFASNGEQFF. DNA of the CDR3: TGCGCCAGCAGCTTTGCTTCCAATGGTGAGCAGTTCTTC.